The 20 T cell receptor beta chains in this list originate from one sample, sequenced in a study of T cell changes during pregnancy in multiple sclerosis. Measured with immunoSEQ multiplex PCR; TCRdb has only the in-frame clones, and not every one. The sample yields roughly 57,000 clones, over 85% seen once. This material consisted of CD8+ T cells from peripheral blood mononuclear cells, taken before pregnancy. These receptors were taken from a female donor with multiple sclerosis, enrolled in a pregnancy study.

This clone appeared a single time. This chain uses TRBV6-1 with TRBJ1-2, with 8 positions matching TRBD1. The J segment lost 3 bases and the V segment lost 6 bases, leaving 3 bases of the junction unmatched. This CDR3 comprises 13 residues. Germline lookup yields CDR1 MNHNS and CDR2 SASEGT. CDR3 amino acids: CASRGTGDYGYTF. CDR3 in DNA: TGTGCCAGCAGAGGGACAGGTGACTATGGCTACACCTTC.

The chain carries TRBV4-3 and TRBJ1-1, with D unclear. V gave up 2 bases and J gave up 0 bases, with 13 bases separating them. Germline V gene sequence: CDR1 LGHNA, CDR2 YSLEER. The CDR3 length is 16 residues. The chain's CDR3 is CASSQSGWSLNTEAFF. The CDR3 DNA reads TGCGCCAGCAGCCAATCGGGGTGGTCACTGAACACTGAAGCTTTCTTT.

The chain is built from TRBV7-3 and TRBJ1-1, with TRBD1 identical over 7 bases. The germline V gene has CDR1 SGHTA and CDR2 FQGTGA. With V trimmed by 5 bases and J by 6 bases, 9 bases remained unmatched. This CDR3 has 14 residues. The CDR3 sequence: CASSPGGGVSEAFF. For the CDR3, the DNA is TGTGCCAGCAGCCCAGGGGGTGGTGTCTCTGAAGCTTTCTTT.

The chain couples TRBV5-6 to TRBJ1-2; 8 nucleotides agree with TRBD1. The CDR3 consists of 13 residues. Germline V lookup: CDR1 SGHDT, CDR2 YYEEEE. Trimming cost V 5 bases and J 4 bases; bases outside gene matches: 4. The CDR3 loop reads CASRGQETYGYTF. The CDR3 DNA is TGTGCCAGCAGGGGACAGGAAACCTATGGCTACACCTTC.

The J gene is TRBJ2-5, the V gene TRBV30; TRBD1 might be the D (6 bases). V lost 0 bases and J lost 4, with 18 bases in between. This CDR3 has 16 amino acids. In germline, CDR1 is GTSNPN, CDR2 SVGIG (reference sequence). CDR3 bases: TGTGCCTGGAGTGTAGGTGACAGGAGTACGATAGAGACCCAGTACTTC. It is translated as CAWSVGDRSTIETQYF. The full variable domain, completed using reference TRBV30 and TRBJ2-5, is SQTIHQWPATLVQPVGSPLSLECTVEGTSNPNLYWYRQAAGRGLQLLFYSVGIGQISSEVPQNLSASRPQDRQFILSSKKLLLSDSGFYLCAWSVGDRSTIETQYFGPGTRLLVL.

The chain employs TRBV5-6 and TRBJ1-4; 7 bases agree with TRBD1. J gave up 0 bases and V 5 bases, and 7 bases lay outside the gene matches. Germline V CDR1 and CDR2: SGHDT, YYEEEE. This CDR3 spans 16 amino acids. The CDR3 is CASSFGRGPTNEKLFF. In DNA, the CDR3 is TGTGCCAGCAGTTTCGGGAGGGGGCCAACTAATGAAAAACTGTTTTTT.

The V and J genes are TRBV2 and TRBJ2-5; D call uncertain. V gave up 6 bases and J gave up 5 bases, with 13 bases separating them. The CDR3 extends over 13 amino acids. The germline CDR1 and CDR2 sequences are SNHLY and FYNNEI. The CDR3, as DNA: TGTGCCAGCAGGTCTTGGGCTAAGGAGACCCAGTACTTC. Its translation: CASRSWAKETQYF.

The J gene is TRBJ1-4, the V gene TRBV12-5; 7 bases match TRBD1. The CDR3 consists of 13 residues. Germline CDR1 reads LGHNT; CDR2 reads FRNRAP. V lost 6 bases to trimming and J lost 8 bases; unmatched junction nucleotides: 6. CDR3 in amino acids: CASGDRVEEKLFF. CDR3 nucleotides: TGTGCTAGTGGCGACAGGGTTGAGGAAAAACTGTTTTTT.

V and J are TRBV4-2 and TRBJ2-3; D might be TRBD2 (6 bases). CDR1 and CDR2 from the germline V gene are LGHNA and YNFKEQ. Trimming removed 3 bases at V and 4 bases at J, with 11 bases between. The CDR3 contains 14 residues. The DNA of the CDR3 is TGTGCCAGCAGCCAGGAGGGTCGGGCAGATACGCAGTATTTT. It encodes CASSQEGRADTQYF.

This clone is a singleton in its sample. V usage is TRBV7-2 and J usage is TRBJ2-3; weak D call: TRBD1 (5 bases). Germline CDR1 reads SGHTA; CDR2 reads FQGNSA. CDR3 length: 16 residues. V was pared by 6 bases and J by 0 bases, with 16 bases between. The chain's CDR3 is CASRHPYPGSTDTQYF. The CDR3 DNA reads as TGTGCCAGCAGACACCCTTACCCAGGGAGCACAGATACGCAGTATTTT.

This chain connects TRBV13 to TRBJ1-4, with 7 bases fitting TRBD1. The V gene's germline CDR1 is PRHDT and CDR2 FYEKMQ (reference sequence). The CDR3 contains 15 residues. Trimming removed 5 bases from V and 7 bases from J; junction bases left unmatched: 10. CDR3 in DNA: TGTGCCAGCAGCGACTTACAGGGGAAGGGTGAAAAACTGTTTTTT. It encodes CASSDLQGKGEKLFF.

The V and J genes are TRBV7-6 and TRBJ2-7; TRBD1 might be the D (5 bases). V lost 4 bases, J lost 3 bases, and 10 bases lay in between. Germline V CDR1 and CDR2: SGHVS, FNYEAQ. The CDR3 totals 13 residues. CDR3 nucleotides: TGTGCCAGCAGCTACAGGTTTTTCTACGAGCAGTACTTC. Its protein product is CASSYRFFYEQYF. The variable domain in full, completed from reference TRBV7-6 and TRBJ2-7, reads GAGVSQSPRYKVTKRGQDVALRCDPISGHVSLYWYRQALGQGPEFLTYFNYEAQQDKSGLPNDRFSAERPEGSISTLTIQRTEQRDSAMYRCASSYRFFYEQYFGPGTRLTVT.

This clone was seen a single time. The chain uses TRBV11-2 and TRBJ2-7; the match to TRBD1 covers 10 bases. Germline CDR1 reads SGHAT; CDR2 reads FQNNGV. The V segment lost 8 bases and the J segment 7 bases; nucleotides outside the gene matches: 11. CDR3 length: 14 amino acids. In DNA form, the CDR3 reads TGTGCCAGCGCGTCCGGGACAGGGGCGGAGGAGCAGTACTTC. Protein product: CASASGTGAEEQYF.

The chain uses TRBV6-5 and TRBJ1-1; maybe TRBD1 (6 bases). This CDR3 comprises 15 residues. Per germline, CDR1 MNHEY and CDR2 SVGAGI. Trimming cost V 8 bases and J 2 bases, with 18 bases left between them. The CDR3 reads CASFVQGGRNTEAFF. Here the CDR3 DNA reads TGTGCCAGCTTCGTACAGGGAGGGAGAAACACTGAAGCTTTCTTT.

This chain joins TRBV6-5 and TRBJ2-7; no clear D. The CDR3 is 11 amino acids. Germline V gives CDR1 MNHEY, CDR2 SVGAGI. V dropped 6 bases and J dropped 1 base, with 4 bases sitting between them. The CDR3 region has the DNA TGTGCCAGCAGACGGTCCTACGAGCAGTACTTC. It codes for CASRRSYEQYF.

The chain joins TRBV7-6 to TRBJ2-1, with TRBD2 as a possible D gene (5 bases). This CDR3 is 17 amino acids long. Germline CDR1 reads SGHVS; CDR2 reads FNYEAQ. The V end lost 0 bases, the J end lost 6 bases, and 18 bases lay between the germline ends. The CDR3 region is CASSLAGLAGFVNEQFF. Here the CDR3 DNA reads TGTGCCAGCAGCTTAGCGGGTCTAGCTGGGTTCGTCAATGAGCAGTTCTTC.

V usage is TRBV15 and J usage is TRBJ1-6; D is unresolved. The CDR3 loop spans 14 amino acids. In germline, CDR1 is LNHNV, CDR2 YYDKDF (reference sequence). V was cut by 0 bases and J by 3 bases, with 3 bases left in between. CDR3: CATSRDNYNSPLHF. CDR3 nucleotides: TGTGCCACCAGCAGAGACAACTATAATTCACCCCTCCACTTT.

The chain couples TRBV13 to TRBJ1-3; tentatively, D is TRBD1 (6 bases). V was shortened by 5 bases and J by 0 bases, with 26 bases between the two germline ends. Germline loops: CDR1 PRHDT, CDR2 FYEKMQ (reference sequence). This CDR3 contains 20 residues. The CDR3: CASSPPGTPALSSSGNTIYF. CDR3 sequence (DNA): TGTGCCAGCAGCCCTCCTGGGACACCCGCTCTTTCAAGCTCTGGAAACACCATATATTTT.

The V gene is TRBV19, the J gene TRBJ2-5, with TRBD2 identical over 10 bases. The CDR3 covers 15 residues. J lost 4 bases, V lost 4 bases, and 6 bases had no gene match. Germline loops: CDR1 LNHDA, CDR2 SQIVND (reference sequence). The CDR3: CASSTSGGAGETQYF. The CDR3 nucleotides read TGTGCCAGTAGTACCAGCGGGGGGGCTGGAGAGACCCAGTACTTC.

The rearrangement links TRBV7-9 to TRBJ1-1; 7 bases match TRBD1. The CDR3 totals 15 residues. Trimming took 5 bases from V and 7 from J; bases not matched to a gene: 13. The V gene's germline CDR1 is SEHNR and CDR2 FQNEAQ (reference sequence). This CDR3 is CASSSETGFSGEAFF. DNA for the CDR3: TGTGCCAGCAGCAGCGAGACAGGGTTCTCCGGTGAAGCTTTCTTT.